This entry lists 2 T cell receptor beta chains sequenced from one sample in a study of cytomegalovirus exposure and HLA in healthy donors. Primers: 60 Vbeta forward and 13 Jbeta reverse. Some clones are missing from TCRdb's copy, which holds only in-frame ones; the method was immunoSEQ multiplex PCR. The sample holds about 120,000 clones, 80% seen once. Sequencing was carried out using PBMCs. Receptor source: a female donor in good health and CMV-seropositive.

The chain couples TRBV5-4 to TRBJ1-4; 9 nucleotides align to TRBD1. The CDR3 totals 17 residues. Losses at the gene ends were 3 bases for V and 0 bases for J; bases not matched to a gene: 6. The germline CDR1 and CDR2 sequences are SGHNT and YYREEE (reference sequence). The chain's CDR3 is CASSWGGQGPTNEKLFF. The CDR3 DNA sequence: TGTGCCAGCAGCTGGGGGGGACAGGGTCCAACTAATGAAAAACTGTTTTTT.

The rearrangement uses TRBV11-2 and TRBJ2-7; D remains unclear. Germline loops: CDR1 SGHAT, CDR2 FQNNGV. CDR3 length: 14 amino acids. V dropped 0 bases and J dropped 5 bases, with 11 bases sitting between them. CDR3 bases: TGTGCCAGCAGCTTAGATCAGGTCCTCCACGAGCAGTACTTC. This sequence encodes CASSLDQVLHEQYF.